This T cell receptor (beta chain) is from a study of T cells after yellow fever vaccination. Study overall: With SMART-Seq v4 Ultra Low Input, the fractions containing low cell numbers were prepared.

Template-switching 5'RACE yielded the TCR cDNA; a universal primer site and UMIs were added in the process. One entry per CDR3 protein results from TCRdb running MiXCR on the 5' RACE reads. Here the sample spans about 85,000 distinct CDR3 sequences, about an eighth being singletons. The clonotype comes from a man between 18 and 35 years old who received the YFV17D yellow fever vaccine. The sample here was CD8+ T cells not binding an NS4B(214-222) dextramer, sorted from PBMCs, taken 21 days after the first yellow fever vaccination.

CDR3 nucleotides: TGCAGTGCCACCTCTGATTACGGGCAGTTCTTC. It yields the protein CSATSDYGQFF. The J gene is TRBJ2-1, the V gene TRBV20-1; D is undetermined. Germline V gives CDR1 DFQATT, CDR2 SNEGSKA (reference sequence). V was pared by 6 bases and J by 12 bases, with 15 bases between. The CDR3 is 11 residues long.